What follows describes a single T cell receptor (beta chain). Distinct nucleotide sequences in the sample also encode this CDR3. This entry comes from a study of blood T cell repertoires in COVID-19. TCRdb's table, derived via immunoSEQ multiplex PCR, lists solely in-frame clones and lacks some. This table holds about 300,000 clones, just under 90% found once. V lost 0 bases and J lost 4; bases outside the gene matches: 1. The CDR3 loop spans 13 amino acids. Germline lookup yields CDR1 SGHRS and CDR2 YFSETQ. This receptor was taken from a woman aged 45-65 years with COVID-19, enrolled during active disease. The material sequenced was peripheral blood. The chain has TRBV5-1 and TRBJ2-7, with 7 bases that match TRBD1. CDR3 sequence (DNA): TGCGCCAGCAGCTTGGTGACAGGGTACGAGCAGTACTTC. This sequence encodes CASSLVTGYEQYF.